The next 16 T cell receptor beta chains were all read from a single sample in a study of shared clonotypes between healthy human individuals. Produced via immunoSEQ multiplex PCR; TCRdb's table is partial and in-frame only. The sample consists of around 430,000 clones, about 85% of them appearing once. Sequencing was done on a sample of PBMCs. These receptors were obtained from a woman aged 40-49 years in good health. Some clones in this sample may be carry-over from other donors' samples.

The rearrangement links TRBV19 to TRBJ2-7; no definite D call. Per germline, CDR1 LNHDA and CDR2 SQIVND (reference sequence). This CDR3 region has 11 residues. Trimming took 5 bases from V and 4 from J, leaving 6 bases between them. Here the CDR3 DNA reads TGTGCCAGTAGTCATGGATACGAGCAGTACTTC. It codes for CASSHGYEQYF.

V and J are TRBV10-3 and TRBJ1-2, with 7 bases matching TRBD1. Germline CDR1 reads ENHRY; CDR2 reads SYGVKD. The J segment lost 0 bases and the V segment lost 3 bases, leaving 4 bases of the junction unmatched. The CDR3 extends over 15 amino acids. In DNA form, the CDR3 reads TGTGCCATCAGTGAAAAGGGACAGCCTAACTATGGCTACACCTTC. Its protein is CAISEKGQPNYGYTF.

V is TRBV7-3 and J is TRBJ2-1, with 13 bases matching TRBD2. CDR3 size: 15 residues. Trimming at V came to 5 bases and at J to 9 bases, leaving 7 bases not matched to a gene. Germline CDR1 reads SGHTA; CDR2 reads FQGTGA. CDR3 region: CASSTTSGREVEQFF. CDR3 DNA: TGTGCCAGCAGCACCACTAGCGGGAGGGAGGTTGAGCAGTTCTTC.

The chain recombines TRBV10-2 with TRBJ1-1, with D perhaps TRBD1 (5 bases). Trimming left V 5 bases short and J 2 bases short, with 12 bases between. Germline V gene lookup returns CDR1 WSHSY and CDR2 SAAADI. The CDR3 spans 14 residues. The CDR3 here is CASSIHRDNTEAFF. The CDR3 region has the DNA TGCGCCAGCAGTATCCACCGGGACAACACTGAAGCTTTCTTT.

The chain employs TRBV11-2 and TRBJ2-7; 8 nucleotides align to TRBD2. J lost 3 bases, V lost 4 bases, and 11 bases had no gene match. The CDR3 is 16 amino acids. Germline CDR1 reads SGHAT; CDR2 reads FQNNGV. The CDR3 spells CASSSTGTSGIYEQYF. The CDR3 DNA sequence: TGTGCCAGCAGCTCGACGGGGACTAGTGGGATCTACGAGCAGTACTTC.

The rearrangement uses TRBV30 and TRBJ1-3, with D perhaps matching TRBD1 (5 bases). This CDR3 has 14 amino acids. V lost 4 bases to trimming and J lost 0 bases, with 10 bases between them. Germline V gene lookup returns CDR1 GTSNPN and CDR2 SVGIG (reference sequence). The DNA of the CDR3 is TGTGCCTGGAATGGGGGAAGCTCTGGAAACACCATATATTTT. Protein: CAWNGGSSGNTIYF.

The chain uses TRBV7-2 and TRBJ2-2; weak D call: TRBD2 (5 bases). Between the trimmed V and J ends, which lost 0 bases and 7 bases, there was a span of 15 bases. CDR1 SGHTA and CDR2 FQGNSA come from the germline V gene. This CDR3 contains 16 residues. CDR3 DNA: TGTGCCAGCAGCTTAGCGAGGGTAGCGTCTGGCGGGGAGCTGTTTTTT. This codes for CASSLARVASGGELFF.

The J gene is TRBJ2-1, the V gene TRBV9, with D unclear. Germline V lookup: CDR1 SGDLS, CDR2 YYNGEE. The CDR3 length is 17 residues. Deletions cut 3 bases from V and 10 bases from J, with 26 bases between. The CDR3 DNA sequence: TGTGCCAGCAGCGCAGTCAGAGTGGGCCTGTTTTTGGGAGAGCAGTTCTTC. The encoded protein is CASSAVRVGLFLGEQFF.

V is TRBV18 and J is TRBJ2-5; D is unclear. Looked up from germline, CDR1 is KGHSH and CDR2 is LQKENI. The CDR3 is 13 residues long. Trimming removed 3 bases from V and 1 base from J, with 6 bases in between. The CDR3 loop reads CASSPASQETQYF. For the CDR3, the DNA is TGTGCCAGCTCACCCGCGAGCCAAGAGACCCAGTACTTC.

This chain uses TRBV2 with TRBJ2-4; 8 nucleotides agree with TRBD1. V was pared by 7 bases and J by 9 bases, with 5 bases of the junction left unmatched. CDR1 is SNHLY, CDR2 FYNNEI, per germline. There are 12 residues in the CDR3. As DNA, the CDR3 is TGTGCCAGCAACCAGGGGGCTGGCATTCAGTACTTC. Translation gives CASNQGAGIQYF.

The rearrangement links TRBV30 to TRBJ1-1; D unresolved. CDR3 size: 16 residues. V lost 4 bases and J 3 bases, leaving 21 bases between the germline ends. Germline V gene sequence: CDR1 GTSNPN, CDR2 SVGIG (reference sequence). The CDR3 nucleotides read TGTGCCTGGACAAAACAACCCACCTCAGGCTACACTGAAGCTTTCTTT. This encodes CAWTKQPTSGYTEAFF.

CDR3 nucleotide sequence: TGCAGCGGGGGGGACAGGGACTACGAGCAGTACTTC. This sequence encodes CSGGDRDYEQYF. This chain connects TRBV29-1 to TRBJ2-7; 9 positions match TRBD1. Trimming cost V 7 bases and J 3 bases; bases outside gene matches: 4. CDR1 is SQVTM, CDR2 ANQGSEA, per germline. The CDR3 length is 12 residues.

V gene TRBV7-2 combines with J gene TRBJ2-7; TRBD2 might be the D (5 bases). This CDR3 comprises 13 residues. V lost 1 base, J lost 3 bases, and 7 bases lay in between. From germline, CDR1 is SGHTA and CDR2 FQGNSA. CDR3 DNA sequence: TGTGCCAGCAGCTTAGAAGGACTCTACGAGCAGTACTTC. Translating it yields CASSLEGLYEQYF.

The chain carries TRBV6-1 and TRBJ2-1, with TRBD2 as a possible D gene (6 bases). V was clipped by 1 base and J by 0 bases, with 7 bases between them. The CDR3 consists of 15 residues. Germline CDR1 MNHNS, CDR2 SASEGT. Here the CDR3 reads CASSEVGSSYNEQFF. In DNA form, the CDR3 reads TGTGCCAGCAGTGAAGTCGGGAGCTCCTACAATGAGCAGTTCTTC.

The V call is TRBV6-6, the J call TRBJ1-5; no firm D call. With 5 bases removed from V and 6 bases from J, the gap between germline ends came to 14 bases. The CDR3 extends over 14 amino acids. Germline-derived CDR1 and CDR2 are MNHNY and SVGAGI (reference sequence). The CDR3 DNA reads as TGTGCCAGCAGTCCTTCTCCCATCGGTCAGCCCCAGCATTTT. This gives the protein CASSPSPIGQPQHF.

For the CDR3, the DNA is TGTGCCAGCAGCCCGCACGGGGCTGGCGGGGAGCTGTTTTTT. Translated: CASSPHGAGGELFF. V usage is TRBV5-4 and J usage is TRBJ2-2; D possibly uses TRBD1 or TRBD2 (5 bases each). CDR1 is SGHNT, CDR2 YYREEE, per germline (reference sequence). V lost 4 bases and J lost 7, with 14 bases in between. This CDR3 contains 14 residues.